This TCR beta chain was identified during a study of blood T cell repertoires in COVID-19. The CDR3 runs 12 residues. V lost 7 bases and J lost 5; bases outside the gene matches: 7. The germline gives CDR1 SQVTM, CDR2 ANQGSEA. Here immunoSEQ multiplex PCR was the method, and the copy in TCRdb shows in-frame clones only, minus some. The repertoire consists of around 310,000 clones, with around 92% occurring once and the leading ten covering over 9%. The TCR was taken from a woman between 25 and 40 years old who had recovered from COVID-19. Sequencing was done on a sample of PBMCs or T cells enriched from blood (not recorded which). The J gene is TRBJ1-1, the V gene TRBV29-1; 7 bases fit TRBD1. CDR3 sequence reads: CSARQGKTEAFF. DNA for the CDR3: TGCAGCGCCCGACAGGGAAAGACTGAAGCTTTCTTT.